This T cell receptor (beta chain) was found in a study of PD-1 blockade in classical Hodgkin lymphoma. Trimming shortened V by 0 bases and J by 8 bases, and 10 bases separated the two germline ends. CDR3 size: 14 residues. CDR1 and CDR2 from the germline V gene are MNHEY and SVGAGI. As to time point: cycle 4 day 1 (C4D1), after 5 to 7 weeks of nivolumab. Brentuximab vedotin exposure varied, and every patient relapsed after autologous stem cell transplantation. Classifying best responses yielded complete response, partial response or progressive disease. The data were produced by immunoSEQ multiplex PCR, yet TCRdb's version contains in-frame clones alone and is incomplete. The table has about 110,000 clones, approximately 90% seen once. Comments on this clone: The target antigen is unknown.

Study results and caveats: Diversity in CD4+ TCRs, unlike that measured in CD8+ TCRs, had risen significantly by C4D1. In newly diagnosed patients, baseline TCR diversity was reportedly below that of healthy donors.

The chain uses TRBV6-5 and TRBJ1-4; no definite D call. The TCR comes from a human donor with classical Hodgkin lymphoma. The sequencing used peripheral blood mononuclear cells (PBMCs), collected before the fourth cycle of nivolumab. The CDR3 DNA reads TGTGCCAGCAGTTACTCCGGGGTAGAGGAAAAACTGTTTTTT. It specifies CASSYSGVEEKLFF.